Reported below is one T cell receptor (beta chain). Assay used: immunoSEQ multiplex PCR; TCRdb lists only in-frame clones, some missing. Here the sample spans 100,000 to 150,000 clones, around nine tenths being singletons. This record comes from a study of control samples from healthy donors and cancer patients. CDR1 is SEHNR and CDR2 is FQNEAQ in the germline V gene (reference sequence). There are 14 residues in the CDR3. Trimming stripped 1 base from V and 5 bases from J, with 11 bases between. This receptor was taken from a man younger than 35 in good health. The V call is TRBV7-9, the J call TRBJ1-2; D is uncertain. The sequenced material came from blood. CDR3 sequence reads: CASSLVVSAYGYTF. The CDR3, as DNA: TGTGCCAGCAGCTTAGTCGTCTCCGCGTATGGCTACACCTTC.